These 5 T cell receptor beta chains were sequenced from one sample in a study of control samples from healthy donors and cancer patients. Only in-frame clones appear in the TCRdb table, and some are missing; sequencing was by immunoSEQ multiplex PCR. The sample includes about 52,000 clones, approximately 95% of them seen just once. Source material: blood. These receptors originate from a young man in good health.

The genes are TRBV25-1 and TRBJ2-1; 11 nucleotides align to TRBD2. Unmatched junction bases numbered 11, after V lost 7 bases and J lost 9 bases. The CDR3 runs to 15 residues. Germline values: CDR1 MGHDK, CDR2 SYGVNS. The CDR3 DNA sequence: TGTGCCAGCACGCGAACTAGCGGGAGTTCGGGTGAGCAGTTCTTC. It specifies CASTRTSGSSGEQFF.

This sequence joins TRBV3-1 (or the pseudogene TRBV3-2) and TRBJ1-3; the match to TRBD1 covers 7 bases. Germline V gives CDR1 LGHDT, CDR2 YNNKEL (reference sequence). With 4 bases clipped from V and 3 bases from J, the junction kept 6 bases outside the gene matches. The CDR3 runs 15 residues. CDR3 DNA sequence: TGTGCCAGCAGCCCACATACAGGGGTTGGAAACACCATATATTTT. Amino acids: CASSPHTGVGNTIYF.

The V call is TRBV7-2, the J call TRBJ2-1; D is possibly TRBD2 (6 bases). The V gene's germline CDR1 is SGHTA and CDR2 FQGNSA. Deletions cut 3 bases from V and 4 bases from J, with 13 bases between. The CDR3 has 15 amino acids. CDR3 sequence: CASSFSRDLYNEQFF. CDR3 in DNA: TGTGCCAGCAGCTTCTCGCGGGACCTTTACAATGAGCAGTTCTTC.

Here the CDR3 DNA reads TGTGCCAGCAGCTTAGCTGGACAGGGTCTGTGGGAGCAGTACTTC. This translates into CASSLAGQGLWEQYF. This chain connects TRBV7-2 to TRBJ2-7; 8 bases align to TRBD1. The CDR3 is made up of 15 amino acids. Germline assignment: CDR1 SGHTA and CDR2 FQGNSA. The V segment lost 0 bases and the J segment 7 bases; nucleotides outside the gene matches: 8.

Points on this clone: The sample holds other DNA sequences that translate to the same CDR3. The rearrangement uses TRBV7-2 and TRBJ1-1; a weak D match, TRBD1 (5 bases). Germline assignment: CDR1 SGHTA and CDR2 FQGNSA. This CDR3 spans 15 amino acids. Between the trimmed V and J ends, which lost 0 bases and 1 base, there was a span of 9 bases. The CDR3 coding sequence is TGTGCCAGCAGCTTAGCGGGGCACCCGAACACTGAAGCTTTCTTT. Translating gives CASSLAGHPNTEAFF.